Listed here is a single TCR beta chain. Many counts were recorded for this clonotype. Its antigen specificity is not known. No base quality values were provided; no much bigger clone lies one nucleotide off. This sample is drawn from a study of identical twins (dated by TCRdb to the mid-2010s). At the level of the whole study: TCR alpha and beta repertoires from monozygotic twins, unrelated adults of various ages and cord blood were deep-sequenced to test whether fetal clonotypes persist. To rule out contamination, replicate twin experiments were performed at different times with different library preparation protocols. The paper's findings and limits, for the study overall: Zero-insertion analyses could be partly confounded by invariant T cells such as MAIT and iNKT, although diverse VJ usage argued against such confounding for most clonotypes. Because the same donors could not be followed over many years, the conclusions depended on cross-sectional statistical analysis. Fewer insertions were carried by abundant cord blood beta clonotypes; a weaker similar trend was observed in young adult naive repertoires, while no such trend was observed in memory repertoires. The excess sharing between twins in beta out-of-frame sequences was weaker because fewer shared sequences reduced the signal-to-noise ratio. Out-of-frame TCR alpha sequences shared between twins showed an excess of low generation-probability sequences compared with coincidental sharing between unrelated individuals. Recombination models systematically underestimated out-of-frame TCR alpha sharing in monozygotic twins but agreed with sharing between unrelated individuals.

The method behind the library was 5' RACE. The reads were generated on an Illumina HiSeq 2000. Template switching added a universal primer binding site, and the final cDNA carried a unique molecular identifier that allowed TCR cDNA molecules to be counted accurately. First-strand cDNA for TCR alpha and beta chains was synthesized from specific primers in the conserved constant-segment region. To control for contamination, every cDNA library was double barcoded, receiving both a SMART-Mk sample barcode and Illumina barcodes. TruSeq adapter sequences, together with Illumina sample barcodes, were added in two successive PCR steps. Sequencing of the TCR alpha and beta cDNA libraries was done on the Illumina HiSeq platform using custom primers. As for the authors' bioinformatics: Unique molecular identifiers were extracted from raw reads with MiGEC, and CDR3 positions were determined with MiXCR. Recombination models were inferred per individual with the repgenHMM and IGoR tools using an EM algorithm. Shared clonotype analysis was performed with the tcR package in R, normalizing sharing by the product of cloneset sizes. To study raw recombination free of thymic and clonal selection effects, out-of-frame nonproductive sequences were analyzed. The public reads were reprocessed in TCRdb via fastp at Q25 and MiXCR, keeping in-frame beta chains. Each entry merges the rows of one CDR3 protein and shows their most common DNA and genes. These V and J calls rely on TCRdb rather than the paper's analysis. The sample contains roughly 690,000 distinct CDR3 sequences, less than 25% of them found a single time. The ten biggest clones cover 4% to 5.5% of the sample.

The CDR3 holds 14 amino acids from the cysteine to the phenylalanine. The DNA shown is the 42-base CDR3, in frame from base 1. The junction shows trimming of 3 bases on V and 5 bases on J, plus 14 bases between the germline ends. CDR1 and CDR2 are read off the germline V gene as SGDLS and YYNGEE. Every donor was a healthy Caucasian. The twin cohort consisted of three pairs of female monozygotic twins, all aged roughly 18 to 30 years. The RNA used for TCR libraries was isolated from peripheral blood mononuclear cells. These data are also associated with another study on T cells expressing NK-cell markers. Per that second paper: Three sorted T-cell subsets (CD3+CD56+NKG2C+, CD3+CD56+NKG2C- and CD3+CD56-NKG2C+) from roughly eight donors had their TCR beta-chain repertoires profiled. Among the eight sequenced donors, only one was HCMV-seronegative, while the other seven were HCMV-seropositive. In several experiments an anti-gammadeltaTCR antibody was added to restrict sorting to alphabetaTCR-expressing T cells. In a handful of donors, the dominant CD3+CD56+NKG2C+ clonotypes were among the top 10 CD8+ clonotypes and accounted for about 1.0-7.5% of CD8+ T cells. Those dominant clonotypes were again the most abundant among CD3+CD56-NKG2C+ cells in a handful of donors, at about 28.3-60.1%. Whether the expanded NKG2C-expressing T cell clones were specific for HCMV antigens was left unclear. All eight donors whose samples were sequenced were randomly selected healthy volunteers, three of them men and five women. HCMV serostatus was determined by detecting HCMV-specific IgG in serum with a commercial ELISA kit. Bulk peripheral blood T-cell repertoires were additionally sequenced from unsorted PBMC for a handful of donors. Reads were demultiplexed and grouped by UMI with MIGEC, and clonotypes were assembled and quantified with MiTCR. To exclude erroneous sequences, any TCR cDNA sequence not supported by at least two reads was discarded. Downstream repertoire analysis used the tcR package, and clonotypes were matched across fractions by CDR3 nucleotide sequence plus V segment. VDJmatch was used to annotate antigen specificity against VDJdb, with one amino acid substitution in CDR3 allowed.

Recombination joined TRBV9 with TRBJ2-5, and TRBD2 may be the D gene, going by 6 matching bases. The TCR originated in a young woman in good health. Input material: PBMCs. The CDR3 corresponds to CASSGGGTLETQYF. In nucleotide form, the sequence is TGTGCCAGCAGCGGGGGCGGGACTCTTGAGACCCAGTACTTC.